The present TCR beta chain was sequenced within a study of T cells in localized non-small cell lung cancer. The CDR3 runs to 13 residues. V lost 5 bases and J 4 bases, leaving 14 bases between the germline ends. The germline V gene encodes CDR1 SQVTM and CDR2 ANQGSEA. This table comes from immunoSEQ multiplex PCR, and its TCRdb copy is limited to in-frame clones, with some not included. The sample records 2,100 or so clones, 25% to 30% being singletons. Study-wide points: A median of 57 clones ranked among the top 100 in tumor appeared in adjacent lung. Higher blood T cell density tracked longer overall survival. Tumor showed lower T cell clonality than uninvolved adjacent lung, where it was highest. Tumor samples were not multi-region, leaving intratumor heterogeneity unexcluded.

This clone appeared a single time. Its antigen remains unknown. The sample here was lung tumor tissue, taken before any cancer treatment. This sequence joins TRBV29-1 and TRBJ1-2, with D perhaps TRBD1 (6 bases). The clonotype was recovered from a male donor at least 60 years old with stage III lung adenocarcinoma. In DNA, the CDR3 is TGCAGCGTTCAAACGGACAGCCCCTATGGCTACACCTTC. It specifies CSVQTDSPYGYTF.